This TCR beta chain emerged from a study of T cell responses to AZD1222 COVID-19 vaccine. Study observations and caveats: A reported finding is that nearly half of spike-specific TCRs target unmutated variant regions. Baseline serology detected seropositivity in only six or seven AZD1222 recipients. Clonal diversity was possibly underestimated; the donors were predominantly white British and more often female. Spike-specific TCR depth and breadth grew after two AZD1222 doses.

As regards this clone: Its antigen remains unknown.

CDR3 length: 15 amino acids. From germline, CDR1 is SGHAT and CDR2 FQNNGV. With 0 bases removed from V and 1 base from J, the gap between germline ends came to 9 bases. The protocol was immunoSEQ multiplex PCR, while the TCRdb copy is restricted to in-frame clones and leaves out a portion. The sample shows 100,000 to 150,000 clones, roughly 86% of them seen only once. This receptor was obtained from an adult in good health. V gene TRBV11-2 combines with J gene TRBJ2-5, with D perhaps given as TRBD1 or TRBD2 (6 bases each). This sample comprised peripheral blood, obtained on day 0 of AZD1222 vaccination. The chain's CDR3 is CASSLDRGLQETQYF. In DNA, the CDR3 is TGTGCCAGCAGCTTAGACAGGGGACTCCAAGAGACCCAGTACTTC.